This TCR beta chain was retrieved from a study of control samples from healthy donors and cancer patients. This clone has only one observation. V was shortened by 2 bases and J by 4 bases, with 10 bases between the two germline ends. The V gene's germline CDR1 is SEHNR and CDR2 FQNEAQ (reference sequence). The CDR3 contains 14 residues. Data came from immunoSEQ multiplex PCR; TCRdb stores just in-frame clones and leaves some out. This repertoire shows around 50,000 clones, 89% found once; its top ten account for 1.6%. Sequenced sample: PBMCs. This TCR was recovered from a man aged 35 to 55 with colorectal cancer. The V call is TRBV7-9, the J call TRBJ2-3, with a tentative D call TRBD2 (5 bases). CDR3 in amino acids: CASSLMGAPDTQYF. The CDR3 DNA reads TGTGCCAGCAGCTTAATGGGAGCGCCAGATACGCAGTATTTT.